The sequence of this T cell receptor beta chain was determined in a study of shared clonotypes between healthy human individuals. The study drew its donors from healthy HIV-negative adults without recent acute infections or vaccinations. Germline loops: CDR1 KGHSH, CDR2 LQKENI. V lost 6 bases, J lost 12 bases, and 14 bases stayed unmatched. CDR3 length: 14 residues. Study-level points and caveats: Memory subsets generally showed smaller estimated richness than naive subsets did. Sequencing depth was predicted to influence how clonotypes are shared among donors.

TCRdb keeps only in-frame clones here, not all; method: immunoSEQ multiplex PCR. The sample lists fewer than 850,000 clones, 90% occurring once. This clone was detected once. Its specificity is unknown. The chain combines TRBV18 with TRBJ2-1; TRBD2 matches 7 bases. The sample was memory CD8+ T cells from PBMCs. Sample subset: CD45RO+ cells pooled with CCR7-negative TemRA cells. This clonotype was obtained from a man aged 18 to 35 in good health. Some clones in this sample may be carry-over from other donors' samples. CDR3 sequence reads: CASSPTLGGPRQFF. The CDR3 bases are TGTGCCAGCTCTCCTACGTTGGGAGGGCCTCGGCAGTTCTTC. Drawing the rest from reference TRBV18 and TRBJ2-1, the complete variable domain is NAGVMQNPRHLVRRRGQEARLRCSPMKGHSHVYWYRQLPEEGLKFMVYLQKENIIDESGMPKERFSAEFPKEGPSILRIQQVVRGDSAAYFCASSPTLGGPRQFFGPGTRLTVL.